A selection of T cell receptor beta chains follows, all from one sample in a study of early T cells in non-severe SARS-CoV-2 infection. TCRdb fed the 5' RACE reads into MiXCR, producing one record per CDR3 protein. The repertoire holds tens of thousands of distinct CDR3 sequences, with 8% to 13% as singletons. Sequencing was done on a sample of whole blood. The source of these receptors is an adult who was a healthcare worker with PCR-confirmed SARS-CoV-2 infection or an uninfected control (not recorded which). Each CDR3 is given with its conserved first and last residue. The D gene is left open where the match is weak. Clone sizes are given selectively: once, few, many, or a class where the clone is expanded.

j_gene | d_gene | len | abundance | v_gene | CDR3aa | CDR3nt
TRBJ2-2 | NA | 17 | many | TRBV5-5 | CASSPLSRVAALGELFF | TGTGCCAGCAGCCCCCTTAGTCGAGTAGCGGCTCTCGGGGAGCTGTTTTTT
TRBJ2-3 | NA | 13 | many | TRBV18 | CASSPSLTDTQYF | TGTGCCAGCTCACCATCCTTGACAGATACGCAGTATTTT
TRBJ1-1 | NA | 14 | NA | TRBV9 | CASSVARSNTEAFF | TGTGCCAGCAGCGTAGCTAGGTCGAACACTGAAGCTTTCTTT
TRBJ1-2 | NA | 13 | few | TRBV29-1 | CSGQNPTNYGYTF | TGCAGCGGTCAGAACCCGACTAACTATGGCTACACCTTC
TRBJ1-5 | NA | 14 | many | TRBV18 | CASSGSGANQPQHF | TGTGCCAGCTCCGGTTCCGGTGCCAATCAGCCCCAGCATTTT
TRBJ1-6 | NA | 14 | many | TRBV5-6 | CASSSDSGNSPLHF | TGTGCCAGCAGCTCGGACTCGGGGAATTCACCCCTCCACTTT
TRBJ2-7 | TRBD2 | 16 | many | TRBV7-9 | CASSLGVAGGSYEQYF | TGTGCCAGCAGCTTAGGAGTAGCGGGGGGCTCCTACGAGCAGTACTTC
TRBJ2-5 | NA | 14 | many | TRBV5-1 | CASSPSGDLETQYF | TGCGCCAGCAGCCCGTCGGGTGACTTGGAGACCCAGTACTTC
TRBJ1-6 | NA | 14 | few | TRBV30 | CAWSPPRFPSPLHF | TGTGCCTGGAGTCCCCCGAGGTTCCCTTCACCCCTCCACTTT
TRBJ2-1 | NA | 15 | many | TRBV20-1 | CSARVSTVYPNEQFF | TGCAGTGCTAGAGTAAGCACAGTTTATCCCAATGAGCAGTTCTTC
TRBJ2-5 | NA | 12 | many | TRBV12-3/TRBV12-4 | CASRGEQETQYF | TGTGCCAGCAGAGGAGAGCAAGAGACCCAGTACTTC
TRBJ1-2 | TRBD1 | 13 | few | TRBV20-1 | CSARLDRGDGYTF | TGCAGTGCTAGACTGGACAGGGGTGATGGCTACACCTTC